This T cell receptor beta chain is drawn from a study of T cell repertoires in cytomegalovirus infection. Study-wide results and limits: Cumulative frequency of public TCR beta families picked out carriers of CMV plus the relevant HLA.

With 1 base clipped from V and 15 bases from J, the junction kept 13 bases outside the gene matches. Germline values: CDR1 DFQATT, CDR2 SNEGSKA (reference sequence). The CDR3 contains 14 residues. A single count supports this clonotype. The antigen remains unidentified. TCRdb reprocessed the reads via MiXCR and lists one record per CDR3 protein. In the table there are roughly 760,000 distinct CDR3 sequences, 35% to 45% of which are singletons. The origin of this receptor is a human donor in good health (CMV status not recorded). Some clones in this sample may be carry-over from other donors' samples. The rearrangement uses TRBV20-1 and TRBJ2-1; 9 nucleotides align to TRBD2. The sample consisted of PBMCs. DNA for the CDR3: TGCAGTGCTAGAGGAGGGTTAGCGGGGGAACGTCCGTTCTTC. It specifies CSARGGLAGERPFF.